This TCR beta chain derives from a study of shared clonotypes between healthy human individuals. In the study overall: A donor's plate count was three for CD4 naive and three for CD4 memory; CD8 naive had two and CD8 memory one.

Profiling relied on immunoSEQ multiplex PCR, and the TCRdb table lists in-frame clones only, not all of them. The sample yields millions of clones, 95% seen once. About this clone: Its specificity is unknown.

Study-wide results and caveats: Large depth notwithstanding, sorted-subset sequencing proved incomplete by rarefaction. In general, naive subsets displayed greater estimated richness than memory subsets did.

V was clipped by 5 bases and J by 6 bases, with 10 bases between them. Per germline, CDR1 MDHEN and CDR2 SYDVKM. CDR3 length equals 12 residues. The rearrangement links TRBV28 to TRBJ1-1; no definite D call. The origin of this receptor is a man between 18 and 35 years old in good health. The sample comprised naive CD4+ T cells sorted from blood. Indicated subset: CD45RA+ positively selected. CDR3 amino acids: CASSPPGAEAFF. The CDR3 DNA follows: TGTGCCAGCAGTCCCCCCGGGGCTGAAGCTTTCTTT.